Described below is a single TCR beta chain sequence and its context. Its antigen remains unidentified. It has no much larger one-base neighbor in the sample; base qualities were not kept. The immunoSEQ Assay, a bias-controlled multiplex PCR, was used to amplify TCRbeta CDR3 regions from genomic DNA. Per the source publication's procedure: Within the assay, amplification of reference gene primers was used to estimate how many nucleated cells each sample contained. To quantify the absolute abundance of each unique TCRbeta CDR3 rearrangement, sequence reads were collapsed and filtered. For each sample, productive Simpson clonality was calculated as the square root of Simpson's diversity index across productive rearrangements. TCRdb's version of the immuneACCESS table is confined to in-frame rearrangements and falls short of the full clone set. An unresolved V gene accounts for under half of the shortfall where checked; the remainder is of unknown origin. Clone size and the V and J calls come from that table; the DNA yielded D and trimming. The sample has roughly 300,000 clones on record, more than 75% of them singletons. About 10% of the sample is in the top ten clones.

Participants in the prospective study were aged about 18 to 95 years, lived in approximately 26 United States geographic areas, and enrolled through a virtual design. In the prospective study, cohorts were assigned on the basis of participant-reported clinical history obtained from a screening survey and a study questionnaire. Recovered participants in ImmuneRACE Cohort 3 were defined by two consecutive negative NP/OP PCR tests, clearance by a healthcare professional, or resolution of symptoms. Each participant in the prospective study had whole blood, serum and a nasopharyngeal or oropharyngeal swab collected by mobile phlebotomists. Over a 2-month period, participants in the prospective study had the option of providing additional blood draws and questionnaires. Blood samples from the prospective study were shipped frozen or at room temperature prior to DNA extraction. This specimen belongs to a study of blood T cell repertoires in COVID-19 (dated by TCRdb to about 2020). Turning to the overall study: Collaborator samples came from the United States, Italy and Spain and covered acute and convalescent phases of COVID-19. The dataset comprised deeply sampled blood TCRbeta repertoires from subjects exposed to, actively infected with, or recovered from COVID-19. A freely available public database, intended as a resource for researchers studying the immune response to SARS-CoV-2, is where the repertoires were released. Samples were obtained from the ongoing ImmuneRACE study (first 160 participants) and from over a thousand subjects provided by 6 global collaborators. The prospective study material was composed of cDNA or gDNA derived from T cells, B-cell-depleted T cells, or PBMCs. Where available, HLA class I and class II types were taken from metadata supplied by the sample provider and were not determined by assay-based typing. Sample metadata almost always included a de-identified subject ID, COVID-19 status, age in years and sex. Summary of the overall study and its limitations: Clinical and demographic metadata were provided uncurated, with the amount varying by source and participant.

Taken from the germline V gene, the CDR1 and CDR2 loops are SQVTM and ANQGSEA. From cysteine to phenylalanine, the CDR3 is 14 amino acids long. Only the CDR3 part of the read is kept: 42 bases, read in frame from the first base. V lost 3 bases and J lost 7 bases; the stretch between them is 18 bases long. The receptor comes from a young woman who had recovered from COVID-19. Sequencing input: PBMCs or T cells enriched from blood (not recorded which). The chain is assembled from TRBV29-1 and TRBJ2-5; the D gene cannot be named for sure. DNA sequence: TGCAGCGTTGATGAGCCCTACCTGAGTGGGACCCAGTACTTC. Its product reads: CSVDEPYLSGTQYF.